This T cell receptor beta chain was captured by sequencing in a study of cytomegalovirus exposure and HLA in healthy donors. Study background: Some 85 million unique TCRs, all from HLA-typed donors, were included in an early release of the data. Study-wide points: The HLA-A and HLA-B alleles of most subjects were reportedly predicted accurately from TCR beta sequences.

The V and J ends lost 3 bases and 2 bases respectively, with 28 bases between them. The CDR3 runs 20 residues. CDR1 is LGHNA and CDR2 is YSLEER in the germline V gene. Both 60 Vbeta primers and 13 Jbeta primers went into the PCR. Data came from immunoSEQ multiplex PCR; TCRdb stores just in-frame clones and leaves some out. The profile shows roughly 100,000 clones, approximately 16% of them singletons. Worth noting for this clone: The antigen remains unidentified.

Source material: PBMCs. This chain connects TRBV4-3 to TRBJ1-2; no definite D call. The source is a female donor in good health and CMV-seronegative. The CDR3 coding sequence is TGCGCCAGCAGCCAGATCACCTCTAGGTCCCAGCTGACCCGGAACTATGGCTACACCTTC. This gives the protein CASSQITSRSQLTRNYGYTF.